The source of this TCR beta chain is a study of Ad26.COV2.S vaccination and SARS-CoV-2 variants. General study findings and limits: Reports say spike-specific CD8+ and CD4+ T cell responses covered substantial breadth after vaccination.

Remarks on this clone: Its specificity is unknown.

Stated treatment: around 19 received Ad26.COV2.S at low or high dose, single or two shots; about 5 received placebo; per-sample allocation not given. After the first vaccine or placebo injection, samples were drawn on day 63. This Boston cohort included adults aged 18-55 years. Profiled with immunoSEQ multiplex PCR; TCRdb holds only in-frame clones, not every one. The sample shows roughly 270,000 clones, roughly 86% of them seen only once. With V trimmed by 8 bases and J by 0 bases, 6 bases remained unmatched. The germline V gene encodes CDR1 LGHDT and CDR2 YNNKEL (reference sequence). The CDR3 consists of 16 residues.

The chain is built from TRBV3-1 (or the pseudogene TRBV3-2) and TRBJ2-3, with 12 bases fitting TRBD2. The material was peripheral blood, obtained in a trial of Ad26.COV2.S vaccine versus placebo. The receptor was derived from a person aged 18-60 years who received the Ad26.COV2.S COVID-19 vaccine or a placebo. The CDR3 reads CASSTSGGFSTDTQYF. The CDR3 region has the DNA TGTGCCAGCTCGACTAGCGGGGGCTTTAGCACAGATACGCAGTATTTT.